The 21 T cell receptor beta chains reported below all come from one sample, sequenced in a study of blood T cell repertoires in COVID-19. Method: immunoSEQ multiplex PCR; TCRdb's copy keeps in-frame clones and lacks some. The sample shows 80,000 to 100,000 clones, roughly 80% of them seen only once. What was sequenced was peripheral blood. All receptors derive from a man between 65 and 80 years old with active or convalescent COVID-19.

This clone appeared a few times. The chain employs TRBV20-1 and TRBJ1-2; D remains ambiguous. The CDR3 sequence is 11 residues long. V lost 5 bases to trimming and J lost 7 bases, with 11 bases between them. Looked up from germline, CDR1 is DFQATT and CDR2 is SNEGSKA (reference sequence). The CDR3 sequence: CSAPSNPGYTF. CDR3 in DNA: TGCAGTGCTCCGAGCAACCCTGGCTACACCTTC.

The V gene is TRBV5-1, the J gene TRBJ2-7; possible D gene TRBD1, 5 bases. Germline V CDR1 and CDR2: SGHRS, YFSETQ. The CDR3 consists of 15 residues. V was cut by 2 bases and J by 1 base, with 13 bases left in between. DNA of the CDR3: TGCGCCAGCAGCTTCCAAGGGGTTAGGTCCTACGAGCAGTACTTC. Its protein product is CASSFQGVRSYEQYF.

The CDR3 bases are TGTGCCAGCAGCTTAGGGACTAGCGGGGGGCGGGTAGGGCAGTTCTTC. Translated, it gives CASSLGTSGGRVGQFF. This rearrangement joins TRBV7-9 to TRBJ2-1; 14 positions agree with TRBD2. This CDR3 has 16 amino acids. Germline loops: CDR1 SEHNR, CDR2 FQNEAQ (reference sequence). The V gene end was trimmed by 1 base and the J gene end by 12 bases; junction bases not matched to a gene: 8.

This clone appeared a few times. The V gene is TRBV19, the J gene TRBJ2-7, with a tentative D call TRBD1 (5 bases). CDR3 length: 14 residues. The V and J ends lost 6 bases and 0 bases respectively, with 12 bases between them. CDR1 and CDR2 (germline): LNHDA, SQIVND (reference sequence). For the CDR3, the DNA is TGTGCCAGTAGCATCCTAGGGGACTCCTACGAGCAGTACTTC. It translates to CASSILGDSYEQYF.

The CDR3 coding sequence is TGTGCCAGCAGCTTAGGCCTCGCGGGGTACTATGGCTACACCTTC. It encodes CASSLGLAGYYGYTF. The chain uses TRBV13 and TRBJ1-2; D is undetermined. Trimming left V 0 bases short and J 3 bases short, with 11 bases between. Germline V lookup: CDR1 PRHDT, CDR2 FYEKMQ (reference sequence). The CDR3 runs to 15 residues.

This chain connects TRBV11-3 to TRBJ2-5; D gene ambiguous. V lost 1 base, J lost 2 bases, and 14 bases lay in between. Germline V lookup: CDR1 SGHNT, CDR2 YENEEA. The CDR3 contains 16 residues. Here the CDR3 DNA reads TGTGCCAGCAGCTTAGGAGTGATGCCATTACAAGAGACCCAGTACTTC. The encoded protein is CASSLGVMPLQETQYF.

The rearrangement joins TRBV6-5 to TRBJ2-2, with D possibly TRBD1 on 5 matching bases. Trimming shortened V by 6 bases and J by 0 bases, and 11 bases separated the two germline ends. The CDR3 is 15 amino acids. Germline V CDR1 and CDR2: MNHEY, SVGAGI. This CDR3 reads CASRLDRANTGELFF. The CDR3 nucleotides are TGTGCCAGCAGACTCGACAGAGCGAACACCGGGGAGCTGTTTTTT.

This clone came up once. The V call is TRBV2, the J call TRBJ2-1, with TRBD2 matching over 16 bases. V was pared by 7 bases and J by 7 bases, with 4 bases of the junction left unmatched. The CDR3 loop spans 15 amino acids. Germline CDR1 is SNHLY and CDR2 is FYNNEI. Here the CDR3 reads CASTGLAGGPNEQFF. DNA for the CDR3: TGTGCCAGCACGGGACTAGCGGGGGGGCCGAATGAGCAGTTCTTC.

The gene calls are TRBV10-3 and TRBJ2-3; 8 bases match TRBD2. Trimming took 0 bases from V and 5 from J; bases not matched to a gene: 4. The CDR3 runs 15 residues. Per germline, CDR1 ENHRY and CDR2 SYGVKD. The CDR3 sequence is CAISESVAGRDTQYF. CDR3 coding DNA: TGTGCCATCAGTGAGTCGGTAGCGGGGAGAGATACGCAGTATTTT.

The chain recombines TRBV5-1 with TRBJ2-7, with 10 bases fitting TRBD2. V lost 4 bases and J lost 6; bases outside the gene matches: 7. The CDR3 runs to 14 residues. Germline CDR1 SGHRS, CDR2 YFSETQ. The CDR3 DNA follows: TGCGCCAGCAGCATTAGCGGGGGGTCGGTCGAGCAGTACTTC. The encoded protein is CASSISGGSVEQYF.

This clone occurred many times. This chain joins TRBV10-3 and TRBJ2-1; D unresolved. Germline V gives CDR1 ENHRY, CDR2 SYGVKD. Trimming cost V 4 bases and J 10 bases, with 17 bases left between them. The CDR3 has 14 residues. The CDR3 coding sequence is TGTGCCATCAGTGCCGGAGACCCACCGGAGGAGCAGTTCTTC. This translates into CAISAGDPPEEQFF.

Only a few counts were recorded for this clone. In the same sample, other DNA sequences code for this CDR3. The V and J genes are TRBV4-1 and TRBJ1-5, with D possibly matching TRBD1 (5 bases). V was trimmed by 0 bases and J by 6 bases, leaving 6 bases between them. The CDR3 totals 13 residues. Germline-derived CDR1 and CDR2 are MGHRA and YSYEKL. CDR3 amino acids: CASSQDRGQPQHF. For the CDR3, the DNA is TGCGCCAGCAGCCAAGATAGGGGTCAGCCCCAGCATTTT.

The V call is TRBV9, the J call TRBJ2-3; TRBD1 matches at 7 bases. Per germline, CDR1 SGDLS and CDR2 YYNGEE. CDR3 length equals 15 residues. Trimming took 5 bases from V and 1 from J; bases not matched to a gene: 7. This chain's CDR3 is CASSRGQAGTDTQYF. The CDR3 DNA follows: TGTGCCAGCAGTAGGGGGCAGGCGGGCACAGATACGCAGTATTTT. The variable domain in full, with the rest retrieved from reference TRBV9 and TRBJ2-3, is DSGVTQTPKHLITATGQRVTLRCSPRSGDLSVYWYQQSLDQGLQFLIQYYNGEERAKGNILERFSAQQFPDLHSELNLSSLELGDSALYFCASSRGQAGTDTQYFGPGTRLTVL.

This clone was detected only a few times. In nucleotides, the CDR3 is TGTGCCAGCAGCCAACAGGGAGGGTGGTATGGCTACACCTTC. Translating gives CASSQQGGWYGYTF. The chain uses TRBV6-5 and TRBJ1-2; D may be TRBD1 (6 bases). CDR3 length: 14 residues. Germline loops: CDR1 MNHEY, CDR2 SVGAGI. Trimming stripped 6 bases from V and 5 bases from J, with 16 bases between.

This chain links TRBV29-1 with TRBJ2-1; 13 bases match TRBD2. The CDR3 spans 16 residues. The V segment lost 4 bases and the J segment 5 bases; nucleotides outside the gene matches: 8. The germline CDR1 and CDR2 sequences are SQVTM and ANQGSEA. The CDR3: CSVVKGLAGAHNEQFF. CDR3 sequence (DNA): TGCAGCGTTGTCAAAGGACTAGCGGGGGCCCACAATGAGCAGTTCTTC.

In its sample, this clone was seen once. The chain joins TRBV11-1 to TRBJ1-1, with a possible D match to TRBD1 (6 bases). Deletions cut 2 bases from V and 4 bases from J, with 11 bases between. The CDR3 consists of 14 residues. Per the germline V gene, CDR1 is SGHAT and CDR2 is FQDESV (reference sequence). This chain's CDR3 is CASSLTRGGTEAFF. The CDR3 DNA follows: TGTGCCAGCAGCTTAACGAGGGGGGGCACTGAAGCTTTCTTT.

The chain links TRBV10-2 to TRBJ1-6; the match to TRBD1 covers 7 bases. Germline V gene lookup returns CDR1 WSHSY and CDR2 SAAADI. The ends lost 7 bases at V and 10 bases at J; junction bases unmatched: 10. The CDR3 sequence is 14 residues long. DNA for the CDR3: TGCGCCAGCAAGGTACAGGGGTCGCGATCACCCCTCCACTTT. It codes for CASKVQGSRSPLHF.

This clone was counted once. The chain has TRBV6-5 and TRBJ1-2; D not certain. The V end lost 6 bases, the J end lost 0 bases, and 11 bases lay between the germline ends. Germline CDR1 MNHEY, CDR2 SVGAGI. CDR3 length: 14 amino acids. The CDR3 nucleotides read TGTGCCAGCAGGCCTCAGGTAGCTAACTATGGCTACACCTTC. Encoded protein: CASRPQVANYGYTF.

CDR3 in DNA: TGTGCCATCAGTGAGTCGACTCGGGGACAGGGAGGAGTAGCTTTCTTT. Residues: CAISESTRGQGGVAFF. The rearrangement joins TRBV10-3 to TRBJ1-1; 9 positions match TRBD1. Germline-derived CDR1 and CDR2 are ENHRY and SYGVKD. Germline trimming cut 0 bases from V and 10 bases from J; bases unmatched to any gene: 12. This CDR3 contains 16 residues.

The V and J genes are TRBV18 and TRBJ2-7; 13 bases agree with TRBD2. This CDR3 has 15 amino acids. Germline assignment: CDR1 KGHSH and CDR2 LQKENI. With 2 bases clipped from V and 5 bases from J, the junction kept 3 bases outside the gene matches. The CDR3 nucleotides are TGTGCCAGCTCACCAAAAGGACTAGCGGGGGACGAGCAGTACTTC. Translated, it gives CASSPKGLAGDEQYF.

V gene TRBV6-1 combines with J gene TRBJ2-7, with D maybe TRBD2 (6 bases). Germline-derived CDR1 and CDR2 are MNHNS and SASEGT. V was cut by 1 base and J by 6 bases, with 10 bases left in between. This CDR3 region has 13 residues. The CDR3 is CASSEGGGGEQYF. The CDR3 DNA is TGTGCCAGCAGTGAAGGGGGAGGAGGCGAGCAGTACTTC.